What follows is one T cell receptor beta chain and its context. The germline V gene encodes CDR1 SNHLY and CDR2 FYNNEI. CDR3 size: 16 residues. Trimming shortened V by 6 bases and J by 1 base, and 15 bases separated the two germline ends. Using immunoSEQ multiplex PCR, the repertoire was profiled, and TCRdb retains in-frame clones only, with some absent. This table has tens of thousands of clones, almost 95% appearing once. This record comes from a study of technical replicates of blood from several donors. V is TRBV2 and J is TRBJ2-2, with D possibly being TRBD2 (6 bases). Sequencing was carried out using T cells isolated from PBMCs. This clonotype was sampled from a human donor in good health. The CDR3 DNA reads TGTGCCAGCAGGGCTCGACTGCGGGAGAACACCGGGGAGCTGTTTTTT. Translation gives CASRARLRENTGELFF.